The rows below give T cell receptor beta chains drawn from one sample of a study of OX40 agonist ivuxolimab in advanced cancers. Measured with immunoSEQ multiplex PCR; TCRdb has only the in-frame clones, and not every one. This sample yields about 49,000 clones, of which almost 90% are seen a single time; around 1% belongs to the top ten. Sequenced material: CD4+ or CD8+ T cells sorted from blood, taken in a trial of the OX40 agonist ivuxolimab. These receptors were taken from an adult with an advanced solid tumor such as melanoma, head and neck, liver or kidney cancer. Each CDR3 is given with its conserved first and last residue. Fields, in order: CDR3 protein, CDR3 DNA, clone size, V gene, J gene, D gene. D genes are given only for firm matches. Only some rows state a clone size, as once, few, many or a class for expanded clones.

CASSLDQGNEKLFF	TGTGCCAGCAGCTTAGACCAAGGGAATGAAAAACTGTTTTTT	NA	TRBV7-2	TRBJ1-4	NA
CASSEGDTRNQPQHF	TGTGCCAGCAGTGAGGGGGACACTCGCAATCAGCCCCAGCATTTT	few	TRBV6-1	TRBJ1-5	NA
CASRRTSDTQYF	TGTGCCAGCAGGAGGACTTCAGATACGCAGTATTTT	NA	TRBV7-2	TRBJ2-3	NA
CASSYTSGIETQYF	TGCGCCAGCAGCTACACTAGCGGGATAGAGACCCAGTACTTC	NA	TRBV5-1	TRBJ2-5	TRBD2
CASSQIPGQSTRGEQYF	TGCGCCAGCAGTCAGATACCGGGACAGAGTACTCGAGGCGAGCAGTACTTC	NA	TRBV10-2	TRBJ2-7	TRBD1
CASSPQLAGGYEQYF	TGTGCCAGCAGCCCCCAACTAGCGGGAGGTTACGAGCAGTACTTC	NA	TRBV4-2	TRBJ2-7	TRBD2
CASRGGGADTQYF	TGCGCCAGCAGGGGTGGTGGTGCAGATACGCAGTATTTT	NA	TRBV5-1	TRBJ2-3	NA
CSVSTGGNTEAFF	TGCAGCGTTTCGACAGGGGGGAACACTGAAGCTTTCTTT	NA	TRBV29-1	TRBJ1-1	TRBD1
CASSLIPSGETGELFF	TGTGCCAGCAGCTTAATACCTAGCGGAGAAACCGGGGAGCTGTTTTTT	NA	TRBV7-3	TRBJ2-2	TRBD2
CASSLDREHEQYF	TGTGCCAGCAGCTTAGATAGGGAGCACGAGCAGTACTTC	NA	TRBV11-3	TRBJ2-7	NA
CASSLGDRATEAFF	TGTGCCAGCAGCTTGGGAGACAGAGCTACTGAAGCTTTCTTT	few	TRBV5-4	TRBJ1-1	NA
CASRIRGLDGSYEQYF	TGTGCCAGCAGAATAAGGGGTCTTGACGGGTCCTACGAGCAGTACTTC	NA	TRBV28	TRBJ2-7	NA
CASSPSPAGGGDEQYF	TGTGCCAGCAGCCCCTCCCCAGCAGGGGGTGGGGACGAGCAGTACTTC	NA	TRBV5-6	TRBJ2-7	TRBD1
CASSRGLGQKNIQYF	TGTGCCAGCAGCCGCGGACTAGGGCAAAAAAACATTCAGTACTTC	NA	TRBV11-3	TRBJ2-4	TRBD2
CATNRAPGTEAFF	TGTGCCACCAACAGGGCCCCGGGCACTGAAGCTTTCTTT	NA	TRBV2	TRBJ1-1	NA
CASSLPGEYGYTF	TGTGCCAGCAGCTTGCCGGGGGAGTATGGCTACACCTTC	NA	TRBV5-6	TRBJ1-2	NA
CASSYPRYEQYF	TGTGCCAGCAGTTACCCCAGGTACGAGCAGTACTTC	NA	TRBV6-5	TRBJ2-7	NA
CASSQRCTSGRGSYNEQFF	TGCGCCAGCAGTCAAAGATGTACTAGCGGGAGAGGCTCCTACAATGAGCAGTTCTTC	NA	TRBV23-1	TRBJ2-1	TRBD2
CASSLRMQSPLHF	TGTGCCAGCAGCTTAAGAATGCAATCACCCCTCCACTTT	NA	TRBV7-3	TRBJ1-6	NA
CASSLATRGSTDTQYF	TGTGCCAGCAGCTTAGCTACGCGGGGGAGCACAGATACGCAGTATTTT	few	TRBV7-2	TRBJ2-3	TRBD2
CATSRDSLAGGPTDTQYF	TGTGCCACCAGCAGAGATAGTCTAGCGGGAGGGCCTACAGATACGCAGTATTTT	NA	TRBV15	TRBJ2-3	TRBD2
CASTPRNLEAFF	TGTGCCAGCACCCCCCGCAATCTTGAAGCTTTCTTT	NA	TRBV28	TRBJ1-1	NA
CASGLVRVARPPIMAQHF	TGTGCTAGTGGTTTGGTACGTGTCGCGCGTCCCCCGATCATGGCCCAGCATTTT	NA	TRBV12-5	TRBJ1-5	NA
CASSFLQGGTGELFF	TGTGCCAGCAGCTTTCTCCAGGGAGGCACCGGGGAGCTGTTTTTT	NA	TRBV7-2	TRBJ2-2	NA
CASGKTSGDYEQYF	TGTGCCAGCGGAAAGACTAGCGGTGACTACGAGCAGTACTTC	NA	TRBV11-2	TRBJ2-7	TRBD2
CASSRDIGELFF	TGTGCCAGTAGTCGGGACATCGGGGAGCTGTTTTTT	NA	TRBV19	TRBJ2-2	NA
CASSAAGPQPGDTQYF	TGTGCCAGTAGTGCCGCCGGGCCCCAGCCGGGCGATACGCAGTATTTT	once	TRBV19	TRBJ2-3	NA
CASSFGEGAQYF	TGTGCCAGCAGCTTCGGGGAAGGCGCGCAGTACTTC	NA	TRBV7-3	TRBJ2-7	NA
CASSLDGGVFTGELFF	TGTGCCAGCAGCTTAGACGGGGGAGTATTTACCGGGGAGCTGTTTTTT	NA	TRBV7-9	TRBJ2-2	NA
CSGGGLAGELFF	TGCAGCGGGGGAGGGTTAGCCGGGGAGCTGTTTTTT	NA	TRBV29-1	TRBJ2-2	TRBD2
CAWSVNTEAFF	TGTGCCTGGAGTGTAAACACTGAAGCTTTCTTT	NA	TRBV30	TRBJ1-1	NA
CASSIDEAGFSYNEQFF	TGTGCCAGTAGTATAGATGAGGCGGGGTTCTCCTACAATGAGCAGTTCTTC	NA	TRBV19	TRBJ2-1	NA
CASSLTWTSFETQYF	TGTGCCAGCAGCTTAACCTGGACTAGCTTCGAGACCCAGTACTTC	NA	TRBV7-3	TRBJ2-5	TRBD2
CASSSGDWARISLSSYNEQFF	TGTGCCAGCAGCTCGGGGGATTGGGCCCGAATTTCGTTGAGCTCCTACAATGAGCAGTTCTTC	NA	TRBV14	TRBJ2-1	NA
CASSPPGLAGGLIDTQYF	TGTGCCAGCAGCCCCCCAGGGCTAGCGGGAGGGCTCATAGATACGCAGTATTTT	NA	TRBV5-4	TRBJ2-3	TRBD2
CASSFQGQPQETQYF	TGTGCCAGCAGCTTCCAGGGACAGCCCCAAGAGACCCAGTACTTC	NA	TRBV11-1	TRBJ2-5	TRBD1
CASSGRQGLAGTGELFF	TGCGCCAGCAGTGGGCGACAGGGACTAGCGGGGACCGGGGAGCTGTTTTTT	NA	TRBV6-1	TRBJ2-2	TRBD2
CASRKGDRGHEQYF	TGTGCCAGCAGGAAGGGGGACAGGGGCCACGAGCAGTACTTC	NA	TRBV6-6	TRBJ2-7	TRBD1
CASSSGRNQPQHF	TGTGCCAGCAGCTCGGGGAGGAATCAGCCCCAGCATTTT	NA	TRBV7-3	TRBJ1-5	NA
CASSIRGGGELFF	TGTGCCAGCAGTATACGGGGGGGCGGGGAGCTGTTTTTT	few	TRBV6-1	TRBJ2-2	TRBD2
CASKEQAGPNEQFF	TGTGCCAGTAAGGAGCAAGCGGGGCCCAATGAGCAGTTCTTC	NA	TRBV19	TRBJ2-1	TRBD2
CAIGGRGNNEQFF	TGTGCCATCGGTGGCAGGGGCAACAATGAGCAGTTCTTC	NA	TRBV10-3	TRBJ2-1	NA
CACRREEQYF	TGTGCCTGTCGGCGGGAGGAGCAGTACTTC	NA	TRBV6-5	TRBJ2-7	TRBD2
CASRGTGGPYEQYF	TGTGCCAGTAGGGGGACAGGGGGGCCCTACGAGCAGTACTTC	NA	TRBV19	TRBJ2-7	TRBD1
CASSLGYSTGGYEQYF	TGCGCCAGCAGCTTGGGTTATTCGACCGGAGGCTACGAGCAGTACTTC	NA	TRBV5-1	TRBJ2-7	NA
CASSPSPSQPQHF	TGTGCCAGCTCACCAAGTCCGTCCCAGCCCCAGCATTTT	NA	TRBV18	TRBJ1-5	NA
CASSRMRGSPLHF	TGTGCCAGCAGCCGCATGAGGGGGTCACCCCTCCACTTT	NA	TRBV6-5	TRBJ1-6	NA
CASSEDWAEAFF	TGTGCCAGCAGTGAAGACTGGGCTGAAGCTTTCTTT	NA	TRBV2	TRBJ1-1	NA
CACGTSRIYEQYF	TGTGCCTGCGGGACTAGCAGAATTTACGAGCAGTACTTC	NA	TRBV30	TRBJ2-7	TRBD2
CASSTSRTSTEAFF	TGTGCCAGCAGCACCTCTCGTACGAGCACTGAAGCTTTCTTT	NA	TRBV6-5	TRBJ1-1	NA
CASSPPVQTRRWAEETQYF	TGTGCCAGCAGCCCCCCCGTCCAAACTAGGCGGTGGGCTGAAGAGACCCAGTACTTC	NA	TRBV7-9	TRBJ2-5	NA
CASSFGTGARANVLTF	TGTGCCAGCAGCTTTGGGACAGGGGCTCGGGCCAACGTCCTGACTTTC	NA	TRBV11-3	TRBJ2-6	TRBD1
CASSDHRGSNQPQHF	TGTGCCAGTAGTGATCACCGGGGGAGCAATCAGCCCCAGCATTTT	NA	TRBV19	TRBJ1-5	NA
CASSEAGRAVNTF	TGTGCCAGCAGTGAAGCGGGCAGGGCGGTGAACACCTTC	NA	TRBV2	TRBJ1-2	NA
CASSPDRGNQPQHF	TGTGCCAGCAGTCCTGACAGGGGCAATCAGCCCCAGCATTTT	NA	TRBV2	TRBJ1-5	TRBD1
CASSLDSGEKLFF	TGTGCCAGCAGCTTGGATAGCGGTGAAAAACTGTTTTTT	NA	TRBV5-5	TRBJ1-4	NA
CASSYAAEAPYEQYF	TGTGCCAGCAGTTACGCGGCGGAGGCTCCGTACGAGCAGTACTTC	NA	TRBV6-6	TRBJ2-7	NA
CASQHGDKFSYNEQFF	TGTGCCAGTCAACATGGGGATAAGTTCTCCTACAATGAGCAGTTCTTC	NA	TRBV19	TRBJ2-1	NA
CAISEPRIETQYF	TGTGCCATCAGTGAGCCCAGGATAGAGACCCAGTACTTC	few	TRBV10-3	TRBJ2-5	NA
CASGHKIAGSGELFF	TGTGCCAGCGGCCATAAAATAGCGGGAAGCGGGGAGCTGTTTTTT	once	TRBV21-1	TRBJ2-2	NA